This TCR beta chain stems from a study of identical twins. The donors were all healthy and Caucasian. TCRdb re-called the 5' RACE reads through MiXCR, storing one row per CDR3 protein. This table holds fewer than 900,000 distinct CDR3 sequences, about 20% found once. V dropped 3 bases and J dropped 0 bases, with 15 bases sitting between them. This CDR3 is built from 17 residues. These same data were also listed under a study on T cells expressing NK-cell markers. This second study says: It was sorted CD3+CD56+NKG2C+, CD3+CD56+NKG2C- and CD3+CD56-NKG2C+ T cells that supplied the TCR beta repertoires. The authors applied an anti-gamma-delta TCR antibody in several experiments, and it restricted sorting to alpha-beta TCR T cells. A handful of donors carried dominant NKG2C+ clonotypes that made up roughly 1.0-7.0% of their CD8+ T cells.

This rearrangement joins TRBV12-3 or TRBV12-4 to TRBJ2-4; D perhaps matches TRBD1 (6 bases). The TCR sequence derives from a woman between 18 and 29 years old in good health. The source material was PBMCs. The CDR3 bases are TGTGCCAGCAGTTTTCGTGTGGGACAACTAGCCAAAAACATTCAGTACTTC. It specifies CASSFRVGQLAKNIQYF.